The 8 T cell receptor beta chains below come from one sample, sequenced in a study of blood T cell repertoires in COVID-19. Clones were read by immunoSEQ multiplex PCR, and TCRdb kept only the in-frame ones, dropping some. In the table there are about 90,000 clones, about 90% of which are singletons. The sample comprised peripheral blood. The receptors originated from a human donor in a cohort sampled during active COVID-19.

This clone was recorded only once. CDR3 DNA sequence: TGTGCCTGGACCCCCGGAACGGGATACACTGAAGCTTTCTTT. Translation: CAWTPGTGYTEAFF. This chain links TRBV30 with TRBJ1-1; no definite D call. The CDR3 has 14 residues. Germline assignment: CDR1 GTSNPN and CDR2 SVGIG (reference sequence). The V and J ends lost 4 bases and 3 bases respectively, with 15 bases between them.

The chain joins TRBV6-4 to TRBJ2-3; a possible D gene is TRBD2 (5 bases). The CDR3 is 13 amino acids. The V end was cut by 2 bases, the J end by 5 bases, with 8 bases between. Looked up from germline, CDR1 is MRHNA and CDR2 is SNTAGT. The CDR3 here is CASSDAREDTQYF. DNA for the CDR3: TGTGCCAGCAGTGACGCCCGGGAAGATACGCAGTATTTT.

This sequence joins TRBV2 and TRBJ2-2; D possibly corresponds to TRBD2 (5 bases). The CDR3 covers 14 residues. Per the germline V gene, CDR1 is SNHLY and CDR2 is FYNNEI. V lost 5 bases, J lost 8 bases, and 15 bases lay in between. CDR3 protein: CASSSNLGVGELFF. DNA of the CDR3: TGTGCCAGCAGTTCCAACCTCGGGGTGGGGGAGCTGTTTTTT.

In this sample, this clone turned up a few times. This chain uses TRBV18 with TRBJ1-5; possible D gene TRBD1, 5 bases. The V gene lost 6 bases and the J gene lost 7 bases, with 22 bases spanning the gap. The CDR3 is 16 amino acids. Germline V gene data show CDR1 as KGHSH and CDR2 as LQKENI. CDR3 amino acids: CASSLGGAGFFQPQHF. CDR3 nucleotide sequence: TGTGCCAGCTCCCTCGGCGGCGCAGGGTTCTTCCAGCCCCAGCATTTT.

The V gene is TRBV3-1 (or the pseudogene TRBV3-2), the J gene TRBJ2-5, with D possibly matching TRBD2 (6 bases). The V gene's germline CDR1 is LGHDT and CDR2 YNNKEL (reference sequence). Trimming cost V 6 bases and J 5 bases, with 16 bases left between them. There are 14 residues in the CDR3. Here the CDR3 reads CASSSMGGGETQYF. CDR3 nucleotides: TGTGCCAGCAGTTCAATGGGGGGAGGCGAGACCCAGTACTTC.

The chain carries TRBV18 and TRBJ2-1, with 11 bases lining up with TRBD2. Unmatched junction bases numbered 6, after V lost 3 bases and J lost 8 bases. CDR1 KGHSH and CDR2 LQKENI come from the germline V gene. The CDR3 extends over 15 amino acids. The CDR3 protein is CASSPGLAGGDEQFF. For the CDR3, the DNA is TGTGCCAGCTCACCTGGCCTAGCGGGGGGTGATGAGCAGTTCTTC.

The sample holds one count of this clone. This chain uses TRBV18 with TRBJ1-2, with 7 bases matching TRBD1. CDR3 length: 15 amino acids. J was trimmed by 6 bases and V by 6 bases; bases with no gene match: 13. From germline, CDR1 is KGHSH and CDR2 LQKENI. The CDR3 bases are TGTGCCAGCTCCCCTGTTAGTGGACAGGCGCATGGCTACACCTTC. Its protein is CASSPVSGQAHGYTF.

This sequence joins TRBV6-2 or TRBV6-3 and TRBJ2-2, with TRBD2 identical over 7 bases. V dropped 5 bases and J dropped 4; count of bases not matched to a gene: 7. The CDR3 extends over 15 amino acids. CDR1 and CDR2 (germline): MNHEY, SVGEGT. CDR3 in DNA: TGTGCCAGCAGTCCAGCGGGGTCGGGCACCGGGGAGCTGTTTTTT. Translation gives CASSPAGSGTGELFF.